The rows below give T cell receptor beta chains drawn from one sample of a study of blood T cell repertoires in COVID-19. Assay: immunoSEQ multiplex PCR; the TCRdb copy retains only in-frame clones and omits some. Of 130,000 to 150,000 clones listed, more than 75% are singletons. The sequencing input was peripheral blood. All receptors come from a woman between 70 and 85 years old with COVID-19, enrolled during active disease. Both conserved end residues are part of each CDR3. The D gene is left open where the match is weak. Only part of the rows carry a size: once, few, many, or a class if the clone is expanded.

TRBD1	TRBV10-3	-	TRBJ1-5	CAISESGQNQPQHF	TGTGCCATCAGTGAGTCGGGACAGAATCAGCCCCAGCATTTT
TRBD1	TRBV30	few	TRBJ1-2	CAWTPGQGRSNYGYTF	TGTGCCTGGACTCCGGGACAGGGGCGTTCTAACTATGGCTACACCTTC
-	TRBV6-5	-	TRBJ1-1	CASSYGPAKTEAFF	TGTGCCAGCAGTTACGGGCCAGCTAAAACTGAAGCTTTCTTT
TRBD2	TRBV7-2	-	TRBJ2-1	CASSFRSGSGGRYNEQFF	TGTGCCAGCAGCTTCAGGAGTGGGAGCGGGGGGCGATACAATGAGCAGTTCTTC
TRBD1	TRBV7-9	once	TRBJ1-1	CASSHNPTGGTEAFF	TGTGCCAGCAGCCATAACCCGACAGGGGGTACTGAAGCTTTCTTT
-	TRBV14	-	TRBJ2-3	CASSLYVGLHSTDTQYF	TGTGCCAGCAGCCTATACGTCGGACTCCATAGCACAGATACGCAGTATTTT
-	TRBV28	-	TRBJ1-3	CASSLFMGPGRPGNTIYF	TGTGCCAGCAGTTTATTTATGGGACCCGGGAGGCCTGGAAACACCATATATTTT
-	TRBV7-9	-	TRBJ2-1	CASSPIRGSSYNEQFF	TGTGCCAGCAGTCCAATCCGGGGGAGCTCCTACAATGAGCAGTTCTTC
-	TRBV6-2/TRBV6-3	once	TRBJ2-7	CASSYGRSSSYEQYF	TGTGCCAGCAGTTACGGGAGGTCGTCTTCCTACGAGCAGTACTTC
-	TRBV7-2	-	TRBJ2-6	CASSPVVSSANVLTF	TGTGCCAGCAGTCCGGTCGTTTCTTCGGCCAACGTCCTGACTTTC
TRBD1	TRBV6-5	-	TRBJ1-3	CASSFGTGTGNTIYF	TGTGCCAGCAGTTTCGGTACCGGGACAGGGAACACCATATATTTT
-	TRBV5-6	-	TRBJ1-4	CASSFGQNEKLFF	TGTGCCAGCAGCTTTGGACAGAATGAAAAACTGTTTTTT
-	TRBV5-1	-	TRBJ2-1	CASSHNKYEQFF	TGCGCCAGCAGCCACAATAAGTATGAGCAGTTCTTC
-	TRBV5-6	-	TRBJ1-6	CASSLVSASSYNSPLHF	TGTGCCAGCAGCTTGGTTTCCGCGAGCTCCTATAATTCACCCCTCCACTTT
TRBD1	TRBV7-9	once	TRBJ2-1	CASSAGQGINEQFF	TGTGCCAGCAGCGCGGGACAGGGAATCAATGAGCAGTTCTTC
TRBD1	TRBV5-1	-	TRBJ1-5	CASSVGQSANQPQHF	TGCGCCAGCAGCGTGGGACAGTCGGCCAATCAGCCCCAGCATTTT
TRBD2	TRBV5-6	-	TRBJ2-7	CASSSGTRTREQYF	TGTGCCAGCAGCTCCGGGACTAGGACCCGCGAGCAGTACTTC
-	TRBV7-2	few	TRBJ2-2	CASSSTDTTGELFF	TGTGCCAGCAGCTCGACAGATACCACCGGGGAGCTGTTTTTT
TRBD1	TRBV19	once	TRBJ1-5	CASSATGGGQPQHF	TGTGCCAGTAGTGCGACAGGGGGAGGTCAGCCCCAGCATTTT
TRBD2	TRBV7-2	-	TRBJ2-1	CASSPATGGFYNEQFF	TGTGCCAGCAGCCCCGCGACGGGGGGTTTCTACAATGAGCAGTTCTTC
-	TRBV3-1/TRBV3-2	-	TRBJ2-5	CASGGAAQETQYF	TGTGCCAGCGGCGGGGCGGCACAAGAGACCCAGTACTTC
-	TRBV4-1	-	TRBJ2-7	CASSQAGEGRSSYEQYF	TGCGCCAGCAGCCAAGCGGGTGAGGGTAGGAGCTCCTACGAGCAGTACTTC
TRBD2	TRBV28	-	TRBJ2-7	CASKELAVYEQYF	TGTGCCAGCAAGGAACTAGCGGTCTACGAGCAGTACTTC
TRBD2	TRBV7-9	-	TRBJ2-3	CASSLERGVTDTQYF	TGTGCCAGCAGCTTAGAGCGGGGGGTCACAGATACGCAGTATTTT
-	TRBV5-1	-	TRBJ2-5	CASSLGSDQETQYF	TGCGCCAGCAGCTTGGGTTCGGACCAAGAGACCCAGTACTTC
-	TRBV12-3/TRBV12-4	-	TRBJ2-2	CASSLLTGELFF	TGTGCCAGCAGCCTCCTGACCGGGGAGCTGTTTTTT
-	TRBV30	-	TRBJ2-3	CAWSVANTDTQYF	TGTGCCTGGAGTGTGGCCAACACAGATACGCAGTATTTT
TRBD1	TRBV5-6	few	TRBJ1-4	CASSLKPTGNRANEKLFF	TGTGCCAGCAGCCTAAAACCGACAGGGAATCGGGCTAATGAAAAACTGTTTTTT
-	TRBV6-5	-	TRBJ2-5	CASSYSSRGGQETQYF	TGTGCCAGCAGTTACTCCTCGAGGGGGGGTCAAGAGACCCAGTACTTC
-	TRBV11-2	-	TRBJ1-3	CASSLVGPSSGNTIYF	TGTGCCAGCAGCTTAGTTGGCCCTAGCTCTGGAAACACCATATATTTT
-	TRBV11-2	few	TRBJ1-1	CASTLIPGGDTEAFF	TGTGCCAGCACCCTAATACCGGGGGGGGACACTGAAGCTTTCTTT
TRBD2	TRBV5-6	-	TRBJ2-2	CASSPPGLAGTGELFF	TGTGCCAGCAGTCCCCCGGGACTAGCGGGAACCGGGGAGCTGTTTTTT
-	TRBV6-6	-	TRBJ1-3	CASSFNTGPGGNTIYF	TGTGCCAGCAGTTTCAACACAGGGCCAGGAGGAAACACCATATATTTT
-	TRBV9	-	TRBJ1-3	CASSVQGGNTIYF	TGTGCCAGCAGCGTCCAGGGTGGAAACACCATATATTTT
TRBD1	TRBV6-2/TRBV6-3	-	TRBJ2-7	CASSQAGTGYYEQYF	TGTGCCAGCAGTCAAGCCGGGACAGGGTATTATGAGCAGTACTTC
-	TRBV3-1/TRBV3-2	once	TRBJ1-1	CASSQVGEATEAFF	TGTGCCAGCAGCCAAGTCGGGGAGGCCACTGAAGCTTTCTTT
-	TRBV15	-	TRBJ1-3	CATSRGAAVGNTIYF	TGTGCCACCAGCAGAGGGGCAGCAGTTGGAAACACCATATATTTT
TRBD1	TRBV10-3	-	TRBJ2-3	CAITREGPVPGQGAGTDTQYF	TGTGCCATCACCAGGGAGGGCCCGGTCCCGGGACAGGGGGCGGGCACAGATACGCAGTATTTT
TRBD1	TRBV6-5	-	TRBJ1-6	CASNQGAQSPLHF	TGTGCCAGCAACCAGGGGGCGCAGTCACCCCTCCACTTT
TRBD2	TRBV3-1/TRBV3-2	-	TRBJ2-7	CASSQRGGGTYEQYF	TGTGCCAGCAGCCAGCGGGGGGGAGGAACCTACGAGCAGTACTTC
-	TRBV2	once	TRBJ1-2	CASIGGRSDYGYTF	TGTGCCAGCATTGGAGGGAGGAGTGACTATGGCTACACCTTC
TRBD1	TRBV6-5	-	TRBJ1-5	CASRSGQGHQPQHF	TGTGCCAGCAGATCTGGACAGGGACACCAGCCCCAGCATTTT
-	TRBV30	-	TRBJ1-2	CAWSGETGYGYTF	TGTGCCTGGAGTGGAGAAACGGGCTATGGCTACACCTTC
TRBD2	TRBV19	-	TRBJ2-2	CASSTTGTRGTGELFF	TGTGCCAGTAGCACCACCGGGACTAGAGGCACCGGGGAGCTGTTTTTT
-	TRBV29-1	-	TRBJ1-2	CSVEARGYGYTF	TGCAGCGTTGAAGCACGGGGGTATGGCTACACCTTC
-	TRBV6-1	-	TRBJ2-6	CASSDETVSLWGANVLTF	TGTGCCAGCAGTGACGAGACAGTATCCCTCTGGGGGGCCAACGTCCTGACTTTC
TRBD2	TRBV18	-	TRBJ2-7	CASSPRVASGEEQYF	TGTGCCAGCTCACCACGGGTCGCTAGCGGGGAAGAGCAGTACTTC
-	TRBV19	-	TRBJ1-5	CASSIRSRVSGQPQHF	TGTGCCAGTAGTATTAGGTCCAGGGTTAGTGGTCAGCCCCAGCATTTT
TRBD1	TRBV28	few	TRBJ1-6	CASSLYNTGGNSPLHF	TGTGCCAGCAGTCTCTACAACACAGGGGGCAATTCACCCCTCCACTTT
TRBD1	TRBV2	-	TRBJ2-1	CASSSRGRRSYNEQFF	TGTGCCAGCAGTTCAAGGGGGCGGCGGTCCTACAATGAGCAGTTCTTC
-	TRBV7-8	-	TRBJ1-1	CASSLIGTEAFF	TGTGCCAGCAGCTTAATCGGCACTGAAGCTTTCTTT
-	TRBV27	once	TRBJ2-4	CASSLYPGSGKNIQYF	TGTGCCAGCAGTTTATACCCCGGGAGCGGCAAAAACATTCAGTACTTC
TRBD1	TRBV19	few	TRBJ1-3	CASSMGQGAGNTIYF	TGTGCCAGTAGTATGGGACAGGGGGCTGGAAACACCATATATTTT
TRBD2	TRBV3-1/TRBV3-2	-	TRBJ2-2	CASSQGSRGGAAGELFF	TGTGCCAGCAGCCAAGGATCGCGCGGGGGGGCGGCCGGGGAGCTGTTTTTT
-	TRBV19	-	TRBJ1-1	CASSMGRVVGRNTEAFF	TGTGCCAGTAGTATGGGGAGGGTAGTTGGACGGAACACTGAAGCTTTCTTT
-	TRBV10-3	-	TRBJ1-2	CAISESRTANYGYTF	TGTGCCATCAGTGAGTCACGGACAGCTAACTATGGCTACACCTTC
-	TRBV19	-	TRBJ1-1	CASSLRRGDTEAFF	TGTGCCAGTAGCCTAAGGCGGGGGGACACTGAAGCTTTCTTT
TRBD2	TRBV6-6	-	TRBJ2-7	CASSSPTLAGLYEQYF	TGTGCCAGCAGTTCCCCTACACTAGCGGGGCTCTACGAGCAGTACTTC